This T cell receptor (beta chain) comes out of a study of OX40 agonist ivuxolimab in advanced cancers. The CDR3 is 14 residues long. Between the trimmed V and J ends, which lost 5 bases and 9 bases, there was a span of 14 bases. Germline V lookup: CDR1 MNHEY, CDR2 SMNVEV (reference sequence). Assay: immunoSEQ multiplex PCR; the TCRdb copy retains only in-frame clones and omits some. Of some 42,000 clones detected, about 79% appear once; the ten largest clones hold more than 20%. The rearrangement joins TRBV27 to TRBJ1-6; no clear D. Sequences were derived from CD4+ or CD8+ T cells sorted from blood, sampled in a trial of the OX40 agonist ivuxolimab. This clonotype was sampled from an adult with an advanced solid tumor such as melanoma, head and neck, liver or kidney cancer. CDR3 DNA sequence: TGTGCCAGCAGTCCGGGCCCCTGGGGTTCACCCCTCCACTTT. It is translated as CASSPGPWGSPLHF.